A single sample gave rise to the 9 T cell receptor beta chains below, sequenced in a study of blood T cell repertoires in COVID-19. The protocol was immunoSEQ multiplex PCR, while the TCRdb copy is restricted to in-frame clones and leaves out a portion. The sample includes 110,000 to 150,000 clones, about 84% seen only once; the top ten take approximately 1.8%. Sequenced: PBMCs or T cells enriched from blood (not recorded which). These receptors all stem from a woman under 30 who had been exposed to COVID-19.

The CDR3 region has the DNA TGCAGCAGTTTGACAGGGGTGAACACTGAAGCTTTCTTT. Amino acids: CSSLTGVNTEAFF. This chain joins TRBV29-1 and TRBJ1-1; 8 positions agree with TRBD1. J lost 0 bases, V lost 8 bases, and 5 bases had no gene match. There are 13 residues in the CDR3. The germline V gene encodes CDR1 SQVTM and CDR2 ANQGSEA.

The chain uses TRBV7-3 and TRBJ2-2; no definite D call. The CDR3 is 15 amino acids. V was clipped by 0 bases and J by 4 bases, with 9 bases between them. CDR1 is SGHTA, CDR2 FQGTGA, per germline. CDR3 in amino acids: CASSLTAQATGELFF. The CDR3, as DNA: TGTGCCAGCAGCTTAACTGCCCAGGCCACCGGGGAGCTGTTTTTT.

This chain links TRBV19 with TRBJ1-5, with unresolved D. CDR1 and CDR2 (germline): LNHDA, SQIVND (reference sequence). This CDR3 has 15 residues. The V end was cut by 3 bases, the J end by 0 bases, with 9 bases between. CDR3 loop: CASSISGYSNQPQHF. In DNA, the CDR3 is TGTGCCAGTAGTATTTCAGGCTATAGCAATCAGCCCCAGCATTTT. Supplemented by reference TRBV19 and TRBJ1-5, the full variable domain reads DGGITQSPKYLFRKEGQNVTLSCEQNLNHDAMYWYRQDPGQGLRLIYYSQIVNDFQKGDIAEGYSVSREKKESFPLTVTSAQKNPTAFYLCASSISGYSNQPQHFGDGTRLSIL.

This clone was detected once. This chain connects TRBV2 to TRBJ2-1, with TRBD2 as a possible D gene (6 bases). Trimming took off 4 bases at V and 0 bases at J, with 22 bases between the two ends. CDR1 is SNHLY and CDR2 is FYNNEI in the germline V gene. This CDR3 is built from 19 residues. The CDR3, as DNA: TGTGCCAGCAGTGGGGCGGGACCAGTGGGCCCAAGCTCCTACAATGAGCAGTTCTTC. Protein: CASSGAGPVGPSSYNEQFF.

The chain employs TRBV7-9 and TRBJ1-1; D remains ambiguous. CDR3 length: 18 residues. Looked up from germline, CDR1 is SEHNR and CDR2 is FQNEAQ (reference sequence). The ends were cut back, 4 bases at V and 1 base at J, with 22 bases in the middle. CDR3 coding DNA: TGTGCCAGCAGCTCCACGGGGTTCAATCCTTGGGGGAACACTGAAGCTTTCTTT. Protein product: CASSSTGFNPWGNTEAFF.

V is TRBV7-9 and J is TRBJ1-5; TRBD1 agrees at 7 bases. The junction had 7 bases not matched to a gene; V was cut back by 3 bases and J by 5 bases. From germline, CDR1 is SEHNR and CDR2 FQNEAQ (reference sequence). The CDR3 is 15 residues long. CDR3 region: CASSFIGGEDQPQHF. The CDR3 region has the DNA TGTGCCAGCAGCTTCATAGGGGGCGAAGATCAGCCCCAGCATTTT. The whole variable domain, filled in from reference TRBV7-9 and TRBJ1-5, reads DTGVSQNPRHKITKRGQNVTFRCDPISEHNRLYWYRQTLGQGPEFLTYFQNEAQLEKSRLLSDRFSAERPKGSFSTLEIQRTEQGDSAMYLCASSFIGGEDQPQHFGDGTRLSIL.

This chain connects TRBV6-5 to TRBJ1-5; possibly TRBD1 for D (6 bases). The V gene lost 2 bases and the J gene lost 6 bases, with 8 bases spanning the gap. This CDR3 is built from 13 residues. Germline lookup yields CDR1 MNHEY and CDR2 SVGAGI. CDR3 residues: CASSYDRTQPQHF. CDR3 DNA sequence: TGTGCCAGCAGTTACGACAGGACTCAGCCCCAGCATTTT.

The rearrangement uses TRBV27 and TRBJ1-4; D not resolved. CDR1 and CDR2 from the germline V gene are MNHEY and SMNVEV (reference sequence). There are 15 residues in the CDR3. Trimming removed 5 bases from V and 5 bases from J, with 15 bases in between. The CDR3 bases are TGTGCCAGCAGTGAGACGAGGCGGGGAAATGAAAAACTGTTTTTT. Translating gives CASSETRRGNEKLFF.

The chain uses TRBV2 and TRBJ2-7; TRBD1 agrees at 9 bases. CDR1 SNHLY and CDR2 FYNNEI come from the germline V gene. The junction had 2 bases not matched to a gene; V was cut back by 8 bases and J by 0 bases. CDR3 size: 13 residues. The CDR3 is CASGTGSSYEQYF. In nucleotides, the CDR3 is TGTGCCAGCGGGACAGGGAGCTCCTACGAGCAGTACTTC.